This paragraph reports one TCR beta chain. What this receptor recognizes is not known. It has no much larger one-base neighbor in the sample; base qualities were not kept. The sample originates from a study of low-dose radiotherapy and immunotherapy resistance in tumors (dated by TCRdb to between 2021 and 2023). With respect to the entire study: In Cohort 1, 0.5 Gy per fraction was delivered every 2 weeks, and a total PTV dose of 6.5 Gy was prescribed. In Cohort 2, 1 Gy per fraction was delivered every two weeks, for a total of 13 Gy over 26 weeks. Patients were given nivolumab as a 240 mg flat dose every two weeks and ipilimumab at 1 mg/kg every six weeks, with both drugs delivered intravenously. Cyclophosphamide 200 mg/m2 was given intravenously every two weeks, one day before each radiation and immunotherapy administration. Starting on cycle 1 day 1, patients took 300 mg of aspirin by mouth once daily for four cycles. The trial did not randomize participants into treatment groups. The translational analysis covered eight patients: three from the first dose cohort and the first five from the second dose cohort.

The CDR3 runs 13 amino acids, cysteine and phenylalanine included. The sequence is cut down to CDR3 DNA, 39 bases in frame from base 1. V is trimmed back by 3 bases and J by 9 bases, and the junction contains 9 bases that no gene match accounts for. The CDR1 and CDR2 encoded by the germline V gene are SGDLS and YYNGEE. Sequenced on an Illumina HiSeq 2500. To make first-strand cDNA, Superscript III was used along with a set of TRAV- and TRBV-specific primers so that both the TCRalpha and TCRbeta chains were covered. TCRs were amplified for 15 to 20 PCR cycles with Phusion, using a constant-region primer paired with the adapter attached to the V primers. The isolated mRNA was amplified using the MessageAmp II aRNA Amplification Kit, with in vitro transcription performed for about 15 hours at 37 degrees C. The Dynabeads mRNA DIRECT Purification Kit was used to isolate mRNA for TCR sequencing. Indexed Illumina adapters were added in a second approximately 26-cycle Phusion PCR, and the resulting products were purified with AMPure XP beads. As for the authors' bioinformatics: Using custom Perl scripts, TCR sequences encoding the same protein were pooled, out-of-frame sequences were removed, and the abundance of each clonotype was computed. The analysis excluded TCR sequences that were supported by just one read. The metrics used to describe the repertoires included Shannon entropy, Gini index, clonality, richness, and the frequency of TCRs shared between repertoires. TCRdb reran the public reads through fastp at Q25 and MiXCR, keeping productive beta chains. Rows matching on CDR3 protein sequence are summarized as one entry with the most common DNA and genes. TCRdb, not the original authors, processed these V and J calls. The sample table contains about 97,000 distinct CDR3 sequences; only one count was recorded for less than 25% of them. 4.1% of the sample is taken by the ten largest.

The time point label, as the study defines it: after trial treatment. This sample's treatment or condition label indicates: LDRT plus nivolumab, ipilimumab, low-dose cyclophosphamide and aspirin (RACIN trial). The donors came from RACIN, which was a single-arm phase I dose-escalation trial that paired nivolumab and ipilimumab with aspirin, low-dose cyclophosphamide and low-dose radiotherapy. Patients with advanced, TIL-negative solid tumors were considered eligible. The TCR sequence derives from a male donor with prostate cancer. Sequences were derived from PBMCs, sampled after low-dose radiotherapy plus immunotherapy. The V gene is TRBV9 and the J gene is TRBJ2-7, with 7 middle bases fitting TRBD2. The bases are TGTGCCAGCAGCGCGGGAGCGGGGAAGGCGCAGTACTTC. It codes for CASSAGAGKAQYF.